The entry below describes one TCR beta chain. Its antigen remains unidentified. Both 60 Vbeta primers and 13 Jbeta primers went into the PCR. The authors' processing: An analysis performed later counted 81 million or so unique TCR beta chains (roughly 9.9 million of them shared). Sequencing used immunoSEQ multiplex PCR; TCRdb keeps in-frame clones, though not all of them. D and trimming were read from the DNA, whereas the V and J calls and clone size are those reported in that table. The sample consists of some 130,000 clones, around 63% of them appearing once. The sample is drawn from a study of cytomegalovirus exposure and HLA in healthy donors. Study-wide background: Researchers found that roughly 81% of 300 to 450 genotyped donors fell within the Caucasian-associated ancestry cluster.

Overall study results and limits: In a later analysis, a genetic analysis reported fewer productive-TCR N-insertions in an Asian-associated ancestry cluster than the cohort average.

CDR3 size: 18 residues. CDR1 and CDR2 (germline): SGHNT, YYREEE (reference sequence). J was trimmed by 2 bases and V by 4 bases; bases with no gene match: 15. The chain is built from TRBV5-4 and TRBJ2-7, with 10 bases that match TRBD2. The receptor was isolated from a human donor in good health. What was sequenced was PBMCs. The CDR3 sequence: CASSPSVASGRRTYEQYF. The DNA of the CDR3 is TGTGCCAGCAGCCCCTCGGTGGCTAGCGGGAGAAGGACCTACGAGCAGTACTTC.